This T cell receptor beta chain was found in a study of CD4 and CD8 cells across lung adenocarcinoma regions. Germline CDR1 MNHEY, CDR2 SVGAGI. Trimming took 4 bases from V and 4 from J; bases not matched to a gene: 1. There are 14 residues in the CDR3. One entry per CDR3 protein, called by TCRdb with MiXCR from the PCR reads. The profile covers about 27,000 distinct CDR3 sequences, with about 50% appearing a single time and about half taken by the ten largest. This TCR was recovered from a male donor with lung adenocarcinoma. The CD4 and CD8 labels of this study may be unreliable. Sample: CD8+ T cells from the center of a lung tumor. The chain uses TRBV6-5 and TRBJ2-1; 10 bases are a match to TRBD2. The CDR3 is CASSSSGSYNEQFF. The CDR3 DNA reads TGTGCCAGCAGTTCTAGCGGGAGTTACAATGAGCAGTTCTTC.